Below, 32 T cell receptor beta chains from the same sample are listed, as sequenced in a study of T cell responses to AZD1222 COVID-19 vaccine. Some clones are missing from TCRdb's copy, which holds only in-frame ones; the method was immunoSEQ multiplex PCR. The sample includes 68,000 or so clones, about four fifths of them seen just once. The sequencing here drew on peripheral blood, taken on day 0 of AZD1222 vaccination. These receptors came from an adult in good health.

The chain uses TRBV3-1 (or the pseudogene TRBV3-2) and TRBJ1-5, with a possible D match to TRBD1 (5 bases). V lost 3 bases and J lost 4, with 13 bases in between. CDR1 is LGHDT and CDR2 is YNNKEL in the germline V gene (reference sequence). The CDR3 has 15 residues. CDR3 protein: CASSQTGTDNQPQHF. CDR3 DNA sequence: TGTGCCAGCAGCCAGACCGGGACGGATAATCAGCCCCAGCATTTT.

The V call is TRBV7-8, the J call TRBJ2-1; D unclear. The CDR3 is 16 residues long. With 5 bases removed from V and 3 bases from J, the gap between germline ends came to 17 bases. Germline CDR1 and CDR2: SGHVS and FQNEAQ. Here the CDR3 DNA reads TGTGCCAGCAGCCAACCCACTCCCGGGCACTACAATGAGCAGTTCTTC. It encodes CASSQPTPGHYNEQFF.

CDR3 in amino acids: CATKTDRNAFYGYTF. As DNA, the CDR3 is TGTGCCACTAAGACAGACAGGAACGCTTTCTATGGCTACACCTTC. V usage is TRBV6-5 and J usage is TRBJ1-2; tentative D call: TRBD1 (6 bases). Germline assignment: CDR1 MNHEY and CDR2 SVGAGI. CDR3 length equals 15 residues. The V gene lost 10 bases and the J gene lost 4 bases, with 22 bases spanning the gap.

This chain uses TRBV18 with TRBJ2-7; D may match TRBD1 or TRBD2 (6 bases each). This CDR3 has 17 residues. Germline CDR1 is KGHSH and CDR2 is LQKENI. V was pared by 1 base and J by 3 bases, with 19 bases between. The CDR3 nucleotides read TGTGCCAGCTCACCACAGGCGGGACTCAGGGGAGTCTACGAGCAGTACTTC. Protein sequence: CASSPQAGLRGVYEQYF.

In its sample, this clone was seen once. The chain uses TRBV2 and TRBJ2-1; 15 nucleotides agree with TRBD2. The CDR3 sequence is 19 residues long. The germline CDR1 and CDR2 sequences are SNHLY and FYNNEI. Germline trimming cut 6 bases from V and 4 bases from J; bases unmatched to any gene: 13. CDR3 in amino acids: CASSLLTPGLAGGYNEQFF. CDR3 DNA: TGTGCCAGCAGCCTACTAACCCCGGGACTAGCGGGGGGTTACAATGAGCAGTTCTTC.

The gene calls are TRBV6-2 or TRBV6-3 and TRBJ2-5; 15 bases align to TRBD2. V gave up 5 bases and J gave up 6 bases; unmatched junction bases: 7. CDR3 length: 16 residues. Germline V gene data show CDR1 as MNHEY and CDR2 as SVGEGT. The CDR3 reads CASSATGLAGGKTQYF. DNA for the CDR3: TGTGCCAGCAGTGCGACGGGACTAGCGGGGGGAAAGACCCAGTACTTC.

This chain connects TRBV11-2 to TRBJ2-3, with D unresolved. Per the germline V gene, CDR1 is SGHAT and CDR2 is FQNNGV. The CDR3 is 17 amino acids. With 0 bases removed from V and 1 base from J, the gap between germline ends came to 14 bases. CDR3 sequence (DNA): TGTGCCAGCAGCTTAGAACCGATGGGATACGGCACAGATACGCAGTATTTT. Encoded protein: CASSLEPMGYGTDTQYF.

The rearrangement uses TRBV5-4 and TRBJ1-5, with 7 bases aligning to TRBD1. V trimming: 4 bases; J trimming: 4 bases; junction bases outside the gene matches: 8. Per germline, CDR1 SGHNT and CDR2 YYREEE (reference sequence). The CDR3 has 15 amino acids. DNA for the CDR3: TGTGCCAGCAGCATACAGGGGATGTCAAATCAGCCCCAGCATTTT. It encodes CASSIQGMSNQPQHF.

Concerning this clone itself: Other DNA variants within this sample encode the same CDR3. Written as DNA, the CDR3 is TGTGCCAGCAGCCAAGACGGGGGGAACACTGAAGCTTTCTTT. Residues: CASSQDGGNTEAFF. V usage is TRBV3-1 (or the pseudogene TRBV3-2) and J usage is TRBJ1-1; D may be TRBD1 (5 bases). V was trimmed by 0 bases and J by 1 base, leaving 6 bases between them. This CDR3 has 14 residues. Per the germline V gene, CDR1 is LGHDT and CDR2 is YNNKEL (reference sequence).

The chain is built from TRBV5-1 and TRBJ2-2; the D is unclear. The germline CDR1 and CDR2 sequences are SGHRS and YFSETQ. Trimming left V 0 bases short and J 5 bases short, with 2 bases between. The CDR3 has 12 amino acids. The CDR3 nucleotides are TGCGCCAGCAGCTTGGAGACCGGGGAGCTGTTTTTT. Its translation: CASSLETGELFF. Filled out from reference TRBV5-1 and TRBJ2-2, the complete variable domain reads KAGVTQTPRYLIKTRGQQVTLSCSPISGHRSVSWYQQTPGQGLQFLFEYFSETQRNKGNFPGRFSGRQFSNSRSEMNVSTLELGDSALYLCASSLETGELFFGEGSRLTVL.

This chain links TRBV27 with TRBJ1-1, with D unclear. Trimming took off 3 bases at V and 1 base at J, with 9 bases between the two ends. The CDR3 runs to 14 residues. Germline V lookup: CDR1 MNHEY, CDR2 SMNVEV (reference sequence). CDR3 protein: CASSFVIGNTEAFF. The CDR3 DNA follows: TGTGCCAGCAGTTTCGTCATAGGGAACACTGAAGCTTTCTTT.

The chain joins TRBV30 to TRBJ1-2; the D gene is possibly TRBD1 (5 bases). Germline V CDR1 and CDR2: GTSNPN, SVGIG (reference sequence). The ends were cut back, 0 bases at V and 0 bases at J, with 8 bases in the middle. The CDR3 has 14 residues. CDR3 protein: CAWSVLGANYGYTF. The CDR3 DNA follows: TGTGCCTGGAGTGTACTGGGGGCTAACTATGGCTACACCTTC.

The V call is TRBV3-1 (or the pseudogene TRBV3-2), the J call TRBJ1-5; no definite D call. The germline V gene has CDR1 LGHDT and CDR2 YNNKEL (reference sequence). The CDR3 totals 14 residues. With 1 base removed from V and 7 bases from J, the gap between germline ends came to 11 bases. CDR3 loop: CASSQVSGEQPQHF. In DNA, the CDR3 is TGTGCCAGCAGCCAAGTCAGTGGGGAGCAGCCCCAGCATTTT.

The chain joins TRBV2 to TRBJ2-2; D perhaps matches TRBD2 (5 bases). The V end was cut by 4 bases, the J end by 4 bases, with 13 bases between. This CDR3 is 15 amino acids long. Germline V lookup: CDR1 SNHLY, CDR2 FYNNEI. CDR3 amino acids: CASSGRTRFTGELFF. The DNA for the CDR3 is TGTGCCAGCAGTGGCCGGACTCGATTCACCGGGGAGCTGTTTTTT.

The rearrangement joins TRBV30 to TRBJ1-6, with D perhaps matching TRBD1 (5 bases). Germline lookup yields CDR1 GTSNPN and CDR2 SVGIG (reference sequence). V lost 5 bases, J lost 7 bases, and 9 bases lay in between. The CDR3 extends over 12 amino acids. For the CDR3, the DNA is TGTGCCTGGGGACGGACAAATTCACCCCTCCACTTT. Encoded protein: CAWGRTNSPLHF. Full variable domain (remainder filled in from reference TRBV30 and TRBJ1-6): SQTIHQWPATLVQPVGSPLSLECTVEGTSNPNLYWYRQAAGRGLQLLFYSVGIGQISSEVPQNLSASRPQDRQFILSSKKLLLSDSGFYLCAWGRTNSPLHFGNGTRLTVT.

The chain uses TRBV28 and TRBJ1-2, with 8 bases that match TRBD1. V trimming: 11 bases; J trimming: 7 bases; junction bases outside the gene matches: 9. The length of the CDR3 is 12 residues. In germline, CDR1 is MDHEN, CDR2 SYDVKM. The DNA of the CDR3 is TGTGCCGCAGGGGACAGGTTAGGTGGCTACACCTTC. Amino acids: CAAGDRLGGYTF.

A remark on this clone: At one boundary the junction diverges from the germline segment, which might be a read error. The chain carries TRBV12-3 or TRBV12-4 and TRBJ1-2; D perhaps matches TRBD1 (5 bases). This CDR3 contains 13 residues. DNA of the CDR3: TGTGCCAGCGGTTTCGGGGCGAACTATGGCTACACCTTC. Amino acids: CASGFGANYGYTF.

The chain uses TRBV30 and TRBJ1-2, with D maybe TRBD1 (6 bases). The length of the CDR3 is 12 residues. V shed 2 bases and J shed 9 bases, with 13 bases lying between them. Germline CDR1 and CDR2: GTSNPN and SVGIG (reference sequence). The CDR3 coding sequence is TGTGCCTGGAGTAGGGGGGCGGAGAGCTACACCTTC. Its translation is CAWSRGAESYTF.

The CDR3 nucleotides are TGTGCCACCAGCTCTACCAAGATGGGACTAGCGAACAACGAGCAGTACTTC. The encoded protein is CATSSTKMGLANNEQYF. The chain has TRBV15 and TRBJ2-7; 10 bases fit TRBD2. Per germline, CDR1 LNHNV and CDR2 YYDKDF (reference sequence). V dropped 5 bases and J dropped 5; count of bases not matched to a gene: 15. The CDR3 covers 17 residues. The whole variable domain, remainder taken from reference TRBV15 and TRBJ2-7, is DAMVIQNPRYQVTQFGKPVTLSCSQTLNHNVMYWYQQKSSQAPKLLFHYYDKDFNNEADTPDNFQSRRPNTSFCFLDIRSPGLGDTAMYLCATSSTKMGLANNEQYFGPGTRLTVT.

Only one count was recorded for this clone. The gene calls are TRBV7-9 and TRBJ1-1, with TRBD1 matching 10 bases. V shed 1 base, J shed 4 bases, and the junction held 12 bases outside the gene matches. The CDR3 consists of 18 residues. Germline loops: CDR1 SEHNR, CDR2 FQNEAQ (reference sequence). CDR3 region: CASSLVFGTGDLTTEAFF. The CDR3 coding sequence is TGTGCCAGCAGCTTAGTATTTGGGACAGGGGATTTGACCACTGAAGCTTTCTTT. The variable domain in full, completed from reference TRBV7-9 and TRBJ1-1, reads DTGVSQNPRHKITKRGQNVTFRCDPISEHNRLYWYRQTLGQGPEFLTYFQNEAQLEKSRLLSDRFSAERPKGSFSTLEIQRTEQGDSAMYLCASSLVFGTGDLTTEAFFGQGTRLTVV.

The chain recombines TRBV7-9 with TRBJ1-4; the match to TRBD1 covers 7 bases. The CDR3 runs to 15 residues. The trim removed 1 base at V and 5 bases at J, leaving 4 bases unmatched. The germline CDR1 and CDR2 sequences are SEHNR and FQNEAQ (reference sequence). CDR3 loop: CASSLGAGGNEKLFF. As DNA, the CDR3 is TGTGCCAGCAGCTTAGGCGCAGGGGGAAATGAAAAACTGTTTTTT.

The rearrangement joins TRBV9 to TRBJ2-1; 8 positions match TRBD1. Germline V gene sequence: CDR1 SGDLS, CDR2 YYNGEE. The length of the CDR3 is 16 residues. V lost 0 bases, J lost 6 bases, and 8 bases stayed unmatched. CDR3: CASSVVGQGAVNEQFF. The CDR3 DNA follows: TGTGCCAGCAGCGTAGTCGGGCAGGGGGCCGTCAATGAGCAGTTCTTC.

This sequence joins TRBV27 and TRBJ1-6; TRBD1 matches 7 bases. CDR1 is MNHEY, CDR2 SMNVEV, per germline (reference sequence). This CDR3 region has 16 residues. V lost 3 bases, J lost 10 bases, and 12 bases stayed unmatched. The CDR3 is CASSFRAGGPGSPLHF. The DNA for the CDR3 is TGTGCCAGCAGTTTTAGGGCAGGGGGTCCGGGGTCACCCCTCCACTTT.

The CDR3 here is CASTLGEGLSKGSNQPQHF. The CDR3 DNA follows: TGCGCCAGCACCCTGGGGGAGGGACTTTCTAAAGGTTCCAATCAGCCCCAGCATTTT. The chain is built from TRBV10-2 and TRBJ1-5, with a weak D call TRBD1 (5 bases). The length of the CDR3 is 19 residues. The germline V gene encodes CDR1 WSHSY and CDR2 SAAADI. V lost 7 bases and J 3 bases, leaving 28 bases between the germline ends.

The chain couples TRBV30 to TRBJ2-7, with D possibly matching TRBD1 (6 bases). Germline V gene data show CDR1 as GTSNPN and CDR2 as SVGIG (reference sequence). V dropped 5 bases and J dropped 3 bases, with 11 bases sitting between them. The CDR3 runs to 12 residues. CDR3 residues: CAWGDILYEQYF. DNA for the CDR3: TGTGCCTGGGGGGACATCCTCTACGAGCAGTACTTC.

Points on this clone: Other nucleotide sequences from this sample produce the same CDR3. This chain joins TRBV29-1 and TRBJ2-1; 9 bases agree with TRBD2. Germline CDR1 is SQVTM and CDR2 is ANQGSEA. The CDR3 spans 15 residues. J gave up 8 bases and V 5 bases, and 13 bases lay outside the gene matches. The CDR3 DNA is TGCAGCGTTCGCGGGGGGGCCCGGGGACACGATGAGCAGTTCTTC. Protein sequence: CSVRGGARGHDEQFF.

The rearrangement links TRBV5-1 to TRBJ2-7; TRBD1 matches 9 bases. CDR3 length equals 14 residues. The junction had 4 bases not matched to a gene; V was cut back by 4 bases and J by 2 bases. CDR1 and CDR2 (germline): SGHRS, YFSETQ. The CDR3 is CASSQGQGTYEQYF. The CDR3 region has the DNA TGCGCCAGCAGCCAGGGACAGGGCACCTACGAGCAGTACTTC.

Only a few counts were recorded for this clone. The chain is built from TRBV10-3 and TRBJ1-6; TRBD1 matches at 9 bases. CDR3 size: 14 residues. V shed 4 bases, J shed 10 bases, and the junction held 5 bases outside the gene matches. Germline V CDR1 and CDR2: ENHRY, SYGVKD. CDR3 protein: CAISASGTGSPLHF. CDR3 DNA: TGTGCCATCAGTGCCTCCGGGACAGGGTCACCCCTCCACTTT.

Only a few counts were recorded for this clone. This CDR3 is CASSTSVSRYEQYF. CDR3 nucleotide sequence: TGCGCCAGCAGTACTAGCGTCAGTCGCTACGAGCAGTACTTC. This chain uses TRBV10-1 with TRBJ2-7, with 7 nucleotides matching TRBD2. Trimming at V came to 5 bases and at J to 3 bases, leaving 7 bases not matched to a gene. The CDR3 runs to 14 residues. CDR1 WNHNN and CDR2 SYGVQD come from the germline V gene (reference sequence).

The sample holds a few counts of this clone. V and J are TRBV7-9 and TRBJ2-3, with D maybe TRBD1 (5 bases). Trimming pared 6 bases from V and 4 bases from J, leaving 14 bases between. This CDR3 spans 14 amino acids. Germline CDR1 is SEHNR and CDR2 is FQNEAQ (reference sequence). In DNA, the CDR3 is TGTGCCAGCAGACAGGACCACAGATCAGATACGCAGTATTTT. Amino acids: CASRQDHRSDTQYF.

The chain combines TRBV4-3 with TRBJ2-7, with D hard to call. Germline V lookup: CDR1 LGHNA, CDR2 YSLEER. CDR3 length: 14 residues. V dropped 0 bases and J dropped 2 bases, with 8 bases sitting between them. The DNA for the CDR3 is TGCGCCAGCAGCCAAGACAGGTTTACCTACGAGCAGTACTTC. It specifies CASSQDRFTYEQYF.

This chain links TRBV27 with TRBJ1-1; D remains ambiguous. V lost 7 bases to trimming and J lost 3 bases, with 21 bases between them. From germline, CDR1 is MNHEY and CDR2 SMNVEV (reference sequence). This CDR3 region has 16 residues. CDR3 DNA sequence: TGTGCCAGCACCACTTACCCGGGCGGAAGGTACACTGAAGCTTTCTTT. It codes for CASTTYPGGRYTEAFF.